The rows below give T cell receptor beta chains drawn from one sample of a study of T-cell memory formation after mild COVID-19. TCRdb re-called the 5' RACE reads through MiXCR, storing one row per CDR3 protein. Of a few hundred thousand distinct CDR3 sequences listed, around a quarter were seen once; the top ten hold around 12%. Sequenced input: PBMCs or a T cell subset sorted from them (not recorded which). These receptors all stem from an adult woman who had mild COVID-19 (a few samples of this study predate the infection). Cell type and time point are not known. Each CDR3 is given with its conserved first and last residue. Fields, in order: D gene, V gene, clone size, J gene, CDR3 protein, CDR3 DNA. The D gene is left open where the match is weak. The listing skips clone size in some rows; elsewhere it reads once, few, many or a size class.

D: TRBD1
V: TRBV24-1
size: few
J: TRBJ2-5
CDR3: CATSDSRQGWETQYF
DNA: TGTGCCACCAGTGATTCCCGACAGGGATGGGAGACCCAGTACTTC

D: TRBD1
V: TRBV3-1
size: once
J: TRBJ1-1
CDR3: CASSTRTGADTEAFF
DNA: TGTGCCAGCAGCACCCGGACAGGGGCCGACACTGAAGCTTTCTTT

D: TRBD1
V: TRBV3-1
size: -
J: TRBJ2-3
CDR3: CASSQDGDRVTDTQYF
DNA: TGTGCCAGCAGCCAAGACGGGGACAGGGTAACAGATACGCAGTATTTT

D: TRBD2
V: TRBV7-9
size: many
J: TRBJ2-7
CDR3: CASSSPSAGDMNEQYF
DNA: TGTGCCAGCAGCTCCCCTTCAGCGGGAGATATGAACGAGCAGTACTTC

D: TRBD2
V: TRBV12-3/TRBV12-4
size: many
J: TRBJ2-7
CDR3: CASSSSGGSYEQYF
DNA: TGTGCCAGCAGTTCTAGCGGGGGAAGCTACGAGCAGTACTTC

D: -
V: TRBV5-1
size: many
J: TRBJ2-3
CDR3: CASSLVQGTDTQYF
DNA: TGCGCCAGCAGCTTGGTCCAGGGGACAGATACGCAGTATTTT

D: TRBD1
V: TRBV29-1
size: many
J: TRBJ1-1
CDR3: CSGLGQGVTEAFF
DNA: TGCAGCGGCCTGGGACAGGGGGTCACTGAAGCTTTCTTT

D: TRBD1
V: TRBV2
size: -
J: TRBJ1-1
CDR3: CATKLRGQGAFGAFF
DNA: TGTGCCACCAAATTACGGGGACAGGGGGCTTTCGGAGCTTTCTTT

D: TRBD2
V: TRBV9
size: few
J: TRBJ2-3
CDR3: CASSVASGRVGDTQYF
DNA: TGTGCCAGCAGCGTAGCTAGCGGGAGAGTCGGAGATACGCAGTATTTT

D: -
V: TRBV18
size: few
J: TRBJ2-7
CDR3: CASSPGKFYEQYF
DNA: TGTGCCAGCTCACCGGGGAAGTTTTACGAGCAGTACTTC

D: TRBD2
V: TRBV12-3/TRBV12-4
size: -
J: TRBJ2-3
CDR3: CASTPQGTSGADTQYF
DNA: TGTGCCAGCACCCCACAAGGGACTAGCGGCGCAGATACGCAGTATTTT

D: TRBD2
V: TRBV7-6
size: few
J: TRBJ2-1
CDR3: CASSPGPSGGNEQFF
DNA: TGTGCCAGCAGCCCGGGGCCTAGCGGGGGCAATGAGCAGTTCTTC

D: -
V: TRBV12-3/TRBV12-4
size: -
J: TRBJ1-1
CDR3: CASSLSITVNTEAFF
DNA: TGTGCCAGCAGTCTTTCCATAACAGTGAACACTGAAGCTTTCTTT

D: -
V: TRBV5-1
size: few
J: TRBJ2-3
CDR3: CASSHPLSADTQYF
DNA: TGCGCCAGCAGCCATCCTTTGAGTGCAGATACGCAGTATTTT

D: -
V: TRBV6-2/TRBV6-3
size: -
J: TRBJ2-7
CDR3: CASSYSQSLYEQYF
DNA: TGTGCCAGCAGTTACTCCCAAAGTCTCTACGAGCAGTACTTC

D: -
V: TRBV7-9
size: few
J: TRBJ2-3
CDR3: CASSGDARTDTQYF
DNA: TGTGCCAGCAGCGGGGACGCCCGGACAGATACGCAGTATTTT

D: TRBD1
V: TRBV5-1
size: few
J: TRBJ2-3
CDR3: CASSIGQGATDTQYF
DNA: TGCGCCAGCAGCATAGGACAGGGGGCCACAGATACGCAGTATTTT

D: -
V: TRBV30
size: few
J: TRBJ2-2
CDR3: CAWSVRQATFMGGELFF
DNA: TGTGCCTGGAGTGTACGCCAGGCAACCTTTATGGGCGGGGAGCTGTTTTTT

D: TRBD2
V: TRBV29-1
size: few
J: TRBJ2-1
CDR3: CSAASGSVNEQFF
DNA: TGCAGCGCTGCTAGCGGGAGTGTCAATGAGCAGTTCTTC

D: -
V: TRBV2
size: -
J: TRBJ2-3
CDR3: CASSEGLDTDTQYF
DNA: TGTGCCAGCAGTGAGGGGCTAGATACAGATACGCAGTATTTT

D: -
V: TRBV19
size: -
J: TRBJ2-7
CDR3: CASSIDASYAPAYEQYF
DNA: TGTGCCAGTAGTATAGATGCCAGTTATGCTCCAGCCTACGAGCAGTACTTC

D: -
V: TRBV19
size: -
J: TRBJ2-7
CDR3: CASSGGHEQYF
DNA: TGTGCCAGTAGTGGAGGCCACGAGCAGTACTTC

D: TRBD2
V: TRBV7-9
size: few
J: TRBJ2-2
CDR3: CASSLGALRGRARTGELFF
DNA: TGTGCCAGCAGCTTAGGAGCCCTTCGGGGGAGGGCGCGCACCGGGGAGCTGTTTTTT

D: -
V: TRBV7-9
size: few
J: TRBJ1-4
CDR3: CASSFSTTTNEKLFF
DNA: TGTGCCAGCAGCTTCTCGACAACAACTAATGAAAAACTGTTTTTT

D: TRBD1
V: TRBV19
size: few
J: TRBJ1-4
CDR3: CASRDRGEKLFF
DNA: TGTGCCAGCCGGGACAGGGGGGAAAAACTGTTTTTT

D: -
V: TRBV9
size: -
J: TRBJ1-2
CDR3: CASSIGGAGYTF
DNA: TGTGCCAGCAGCATAGGAGGGGCTGGCTACACCTTC

D: -
V: TRBV27
size: few
J: TRBJ2-1
CDR3: CASAGSYNEQFF
DNA: TGTGCCAGCGCGGGGTCCTACAATGAGCAGTTCTTC

D: -
V: TRBV2
size: -
J: TRBJ1-1
CDR3: CASSVGLGAPRTEAFF
DNA: TGTGCCAGCAGCGTAGGTCTAGGGGCGCCGCGCACTGAAGCTTTCTTT